This T cell receptor beta chain came from a study of T cell clones after liver transplantation. Background on the study: In this trial, immunosuppression withdrawal was attempted within 2 years of liver transplant. Study-wide results and limits: In a couple of subjects, few donor cells limited the measurable donor-reactive repertoire.

The V gene lost 5 bases and the J gene lost 0 bases, with 10 bases spanning the gap. CDR3 length: 13 amino acids. Germline values: CDR1 SQVTM, CDR2 ANQGSEA. With respect to this clone: Its target is unknown.

Unstimulated PBMCs were sorted into CD3+CD4+ and CD3+CD8+ populations. The repertoire was sequenced with immunoSEQ multiplex PCR; TCRdb's copy has only in-frame clones and lacks some. The sample contains some 80,000 clones, under 90% of which appear only once. The J gene is TRBJ1-2, the V gene TRBV29-1, with D tentatively TRBD1 (5 bases). The source of this sequence is a human patient who received a liver transplant. These T cells may partly come from the graft donor. Sequencing was performed on CD4+ T cells from blood, taken 48 months after liver transplant. The DNA of the CDR3 is TGCAGCGTTTTATTGGGGGCTAACTATGGCTACACCTTC. It specifies CSVLLGANYGYTF.